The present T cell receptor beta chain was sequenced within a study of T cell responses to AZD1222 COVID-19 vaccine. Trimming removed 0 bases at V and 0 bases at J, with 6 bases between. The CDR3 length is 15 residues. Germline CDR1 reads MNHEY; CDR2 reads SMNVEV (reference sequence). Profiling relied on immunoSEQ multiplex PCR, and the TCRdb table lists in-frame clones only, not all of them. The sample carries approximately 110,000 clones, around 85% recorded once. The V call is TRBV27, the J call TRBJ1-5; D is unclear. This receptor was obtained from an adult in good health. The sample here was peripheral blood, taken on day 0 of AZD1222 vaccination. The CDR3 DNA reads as TGTGCCAGCAGTTTATCCGGGTTTAGCAATCAGCCCCAGCATTTT. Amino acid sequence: CASSLSGFSNQPQHF.